This T cell receptor beta chain was identified in a study of T cell responses to AZD1222 COVID-19 vaccine. General study points: Targeting of unmutated variant regions was reportedly seen in nearly half of spike-specific TCRs. The donor cohort was predominantly white British with a female majority, and clonal diversity may have been underestimated. At baseline, seropositivity was found in only a handful of AZD1222 recipients. The breadth and depth of Spike-specific TCRs increased once two AZD1222 doses had been given.

Points on this clone: Its matching antigen is unknown. At one end the junction does not follow the germline gene, possibly because of a read error.

Generated by immunoSEQ multiplex PCR, the TCRdb table keeps only in-frame clones and is missing some. Of 250,000 to 300,000 clones in the sample, about 94% were seen once. The CDR3 has 14 amino acids. Germline assignment: CDR1 SGDLS and CDR2 YYNGEE. V and J are TRBV9 and TRBJ2-7, with a possible D match to TRBD2 (5 bases). The sample consisted of peripheral blood, taken 28 days after the second AZD1222 dose. This sequence was found in an adult who received the AZD1222 COVID-19 vaccine. The CDR3 DNA follows: TGTGCCAGCAGCGTAGCCCCTAGCTCCCACGAGCAGTACTTC. Protein: CASSVAPSSHEQYF.